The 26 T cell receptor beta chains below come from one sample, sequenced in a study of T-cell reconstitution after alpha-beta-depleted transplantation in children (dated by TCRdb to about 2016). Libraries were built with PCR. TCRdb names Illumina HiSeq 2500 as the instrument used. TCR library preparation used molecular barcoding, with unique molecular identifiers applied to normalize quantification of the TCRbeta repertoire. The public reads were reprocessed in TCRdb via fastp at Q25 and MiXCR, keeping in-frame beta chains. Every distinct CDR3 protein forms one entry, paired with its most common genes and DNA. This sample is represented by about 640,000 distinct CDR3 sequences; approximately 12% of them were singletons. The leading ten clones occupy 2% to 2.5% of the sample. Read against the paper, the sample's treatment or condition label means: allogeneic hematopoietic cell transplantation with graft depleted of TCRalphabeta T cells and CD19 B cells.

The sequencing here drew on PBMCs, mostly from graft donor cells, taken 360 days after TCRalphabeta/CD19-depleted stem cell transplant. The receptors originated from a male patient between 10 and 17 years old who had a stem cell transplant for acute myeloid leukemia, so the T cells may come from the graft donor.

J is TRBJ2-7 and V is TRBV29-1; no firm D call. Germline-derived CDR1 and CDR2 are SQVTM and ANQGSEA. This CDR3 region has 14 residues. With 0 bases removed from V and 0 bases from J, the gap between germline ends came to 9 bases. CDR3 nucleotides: TGCAGCGTTGAAGAGTATAAGGACTCCTACGAGCAGTACTTC. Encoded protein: CSVEEYKDSYEQYF.

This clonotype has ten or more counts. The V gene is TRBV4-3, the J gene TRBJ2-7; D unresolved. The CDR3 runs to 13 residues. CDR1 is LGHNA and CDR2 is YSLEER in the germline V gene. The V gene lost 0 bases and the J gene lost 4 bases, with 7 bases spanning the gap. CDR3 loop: CASSQDRVYEQYF. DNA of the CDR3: TGCGCCAGCAGCCAAGATAGGGTTTACGAGCAGTACTTC.

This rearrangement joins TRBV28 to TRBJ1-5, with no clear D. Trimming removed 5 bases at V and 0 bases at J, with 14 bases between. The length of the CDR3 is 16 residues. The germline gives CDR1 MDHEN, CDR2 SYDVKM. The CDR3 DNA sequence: TGTGCCAGCAGTCAACTCGGACCGTTTAGCAATCAGCCCCAGCATTTT. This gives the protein CASSQLGPFSNQPQHF.

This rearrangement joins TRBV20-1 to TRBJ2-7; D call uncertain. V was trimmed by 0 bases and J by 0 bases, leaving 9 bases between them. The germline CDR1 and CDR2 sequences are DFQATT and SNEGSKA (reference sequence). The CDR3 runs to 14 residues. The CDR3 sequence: CSARDAGGSYEQYF. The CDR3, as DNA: TGCAGTGCTAGAGATGCCGGTGGCTCCTACGAGCAGTACTTC.

CDR3 residues: CSVETGGPGEQFF. CDR3 nucleotide sequence: TGCAGCGTTGAAACGGGAGGGCCCGGTGAGCAGTTCTTC. This chain links TRBV29-1 with TRBJ2-1; 8 bases fit TRBD2. The CDR3 contains 13 residues. The germline V gene has CDR1 SQVTM and CDR2 ANQGSEA. V trimming: 2 bases; J trimming: 9 bases; junction bases outside the gene matches: 6.

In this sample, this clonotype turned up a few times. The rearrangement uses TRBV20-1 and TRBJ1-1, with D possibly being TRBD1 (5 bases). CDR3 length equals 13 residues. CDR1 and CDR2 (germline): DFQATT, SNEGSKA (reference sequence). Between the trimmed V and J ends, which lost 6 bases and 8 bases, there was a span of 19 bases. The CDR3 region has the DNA TGCAGTGCACGACAGTGGGGATTGATGGAAGCTTTCTTT. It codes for CSARQWGLMEAFF.

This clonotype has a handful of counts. The CDR3 protein is CASSYVLAGTNEQFF. The CDR3 nucleotides are TGTGCCAGCAGTTATGTACTAGCGGGGACCAATGAGCAGTTCTTC. V and J are TRBV6-2 or TRBV6-3 and TRBJ2-1; 10 bases map to TRBD2. CDR1 is MNHEY, CDR2 SVGEGT, per germline. With 3 bases clipped from V and 6 bases from J, the junction kept 5 bases outside the gene matches. There are 15 residues in the CDR3.

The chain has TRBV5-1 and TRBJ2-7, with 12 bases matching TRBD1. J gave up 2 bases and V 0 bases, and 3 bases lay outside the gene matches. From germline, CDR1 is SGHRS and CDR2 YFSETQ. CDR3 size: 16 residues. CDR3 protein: CASSLVGTGGAYEQYF. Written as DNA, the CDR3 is TGCGCCAGCAGCTTGGTGGGGACAGGGGGCGCCTACGAGCAGTACTTC.

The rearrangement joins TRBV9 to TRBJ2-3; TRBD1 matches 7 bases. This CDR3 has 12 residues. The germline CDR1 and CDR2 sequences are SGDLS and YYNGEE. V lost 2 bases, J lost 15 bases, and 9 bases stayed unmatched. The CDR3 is CASSVITGAVYF. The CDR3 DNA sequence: TGTGCCAGCAGCGTTATAACAGGGGCGGTCTATTTT.

As DNA, the CDR3 is TGTGCCACCACTATTGGGACCGGTTACGAGCAGTACTTC. Encoded protein: CATTIGTGYEQYF. The V call is TRBV24-1, the J call TRBJ2-7; D might be TRBD1 or TRBD2, each matching 5 bases. Per the germline V gene, CDR1 is KGHDR and CDR2 is SFDVKD. The CDR3 spans 13 residues. Trimming shortened V by 8 bases and J by 4 bases, and 14 bases separated the two germline ends.

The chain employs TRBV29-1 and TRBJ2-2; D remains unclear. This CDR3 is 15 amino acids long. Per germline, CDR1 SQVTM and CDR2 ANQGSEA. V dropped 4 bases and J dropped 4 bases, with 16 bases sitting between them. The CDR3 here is CSVGRVGGPTGELFF. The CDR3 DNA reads TGCAGCGTTGGCCGAGTGGGCGGCCCCACCGGGGAGCTGTTTTTT.

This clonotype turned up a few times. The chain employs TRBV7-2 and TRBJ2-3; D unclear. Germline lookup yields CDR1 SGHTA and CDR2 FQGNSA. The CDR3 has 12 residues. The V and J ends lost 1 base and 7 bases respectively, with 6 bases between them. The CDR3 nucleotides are TGTGCCAGCAGCTTAGGGTCTCATACGCAGTATTTT. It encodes CASSLGSHTQYF.

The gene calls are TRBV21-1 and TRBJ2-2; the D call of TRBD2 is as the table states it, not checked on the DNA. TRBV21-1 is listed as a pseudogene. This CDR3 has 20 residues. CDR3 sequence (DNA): TGTGCCAGCAGCAAAGCGCTTTCTGTAGCGCGACCGCCTGGGACCGGGGAGCTGTTTTTT. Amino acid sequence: CASSKALSVARPPGTGELFF.

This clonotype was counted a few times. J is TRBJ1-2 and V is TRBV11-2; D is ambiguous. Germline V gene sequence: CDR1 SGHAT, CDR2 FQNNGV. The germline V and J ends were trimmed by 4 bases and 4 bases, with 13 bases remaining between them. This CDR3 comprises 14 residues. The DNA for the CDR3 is TGTGCCAGCAGCTCCTCGACACGCCCCTATGGCTACACCTTC. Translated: CASSSSTRPYGYTF.

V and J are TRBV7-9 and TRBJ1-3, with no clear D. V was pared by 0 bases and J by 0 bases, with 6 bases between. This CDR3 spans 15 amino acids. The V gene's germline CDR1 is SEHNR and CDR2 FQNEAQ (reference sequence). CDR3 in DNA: TGTGCCAGCAGCTTAGCGGGTATCTCTGGAAACACCATATATTTT. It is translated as CASSLAGISGNTIYF.

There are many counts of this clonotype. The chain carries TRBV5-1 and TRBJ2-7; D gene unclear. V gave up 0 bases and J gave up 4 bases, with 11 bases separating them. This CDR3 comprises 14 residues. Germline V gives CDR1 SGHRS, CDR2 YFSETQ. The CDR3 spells CASSLASRVYEQYF. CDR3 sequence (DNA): TGCGCCAGCAGCTTGGCCTCCCGTGTTTACGAGCAGTACTTC.

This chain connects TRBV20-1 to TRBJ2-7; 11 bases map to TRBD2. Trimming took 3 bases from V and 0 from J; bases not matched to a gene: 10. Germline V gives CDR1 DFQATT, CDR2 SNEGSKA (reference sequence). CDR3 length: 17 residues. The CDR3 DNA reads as TGCAGTGCTAGCCGGCGACTAGCGGGACCAAGCTCCTACGAGCAGTACTTC. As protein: CSASRRLAGPSSYEQYF.

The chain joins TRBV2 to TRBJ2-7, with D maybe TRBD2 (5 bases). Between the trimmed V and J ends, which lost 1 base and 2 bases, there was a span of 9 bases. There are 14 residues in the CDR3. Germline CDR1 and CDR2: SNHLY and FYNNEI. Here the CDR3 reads CASSEGTLAYEQYF. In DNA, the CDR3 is TGTGCCAGCAGTGAAGGGACTCTTGCCTACGAGCAGTACTTC.

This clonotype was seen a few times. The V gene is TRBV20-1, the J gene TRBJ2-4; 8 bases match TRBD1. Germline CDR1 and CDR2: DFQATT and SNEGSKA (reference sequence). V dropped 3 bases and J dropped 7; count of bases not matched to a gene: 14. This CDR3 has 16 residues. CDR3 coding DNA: TGCAGTGCTAGCGCCCTGACAGGGGCCTGGGAGAACATTCAGTACTTC. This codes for CSASALTGAWENIQYF.

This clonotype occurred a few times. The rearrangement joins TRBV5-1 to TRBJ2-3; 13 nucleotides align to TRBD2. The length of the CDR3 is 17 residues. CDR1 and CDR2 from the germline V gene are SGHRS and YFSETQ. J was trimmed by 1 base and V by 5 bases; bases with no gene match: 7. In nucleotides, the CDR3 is TGCGCCAGCAGTGTACTAGCGGGAGGGAGCGGCACAGATACGCAGTATTTT. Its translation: CASSVLAGGSGTDTQYF. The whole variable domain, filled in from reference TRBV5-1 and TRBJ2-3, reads KAGVTQTPRYLIKTRGQQVTLSCSPISGHRSVSWYQQTPGQGLQFLFEYFSETQRNKGNFPGRFSGRQFSNSRSEMNVSTLELGDSALYLCASSVLAGGSGTDTQYFGPGTRLTVL.

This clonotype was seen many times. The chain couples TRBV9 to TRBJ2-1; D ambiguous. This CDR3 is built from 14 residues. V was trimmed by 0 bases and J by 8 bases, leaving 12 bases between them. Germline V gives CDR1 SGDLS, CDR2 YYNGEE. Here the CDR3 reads CASSVEARTDEQFF. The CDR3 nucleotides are TGTGCCAGCAGCGTAGAGGCCCGAACGGATGAGCAGTTCTTC.

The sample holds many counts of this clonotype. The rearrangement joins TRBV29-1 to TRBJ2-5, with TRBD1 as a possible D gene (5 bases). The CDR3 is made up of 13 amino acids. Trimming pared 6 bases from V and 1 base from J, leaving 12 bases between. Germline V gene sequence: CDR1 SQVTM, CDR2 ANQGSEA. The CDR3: CSVDSGFQETQYF. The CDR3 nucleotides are TGCAGCGTGGATTCAGGGTTCCAAGAGACCCAGTACTTC.

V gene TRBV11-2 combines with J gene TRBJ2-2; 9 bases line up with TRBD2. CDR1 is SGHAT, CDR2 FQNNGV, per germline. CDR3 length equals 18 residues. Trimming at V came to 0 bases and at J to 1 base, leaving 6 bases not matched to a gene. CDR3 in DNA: TGTGCCAGCAGCTTAGATCGGAGACTAGCGGAGAACACCGGGGAGCTGTTTTTT. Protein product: CASSLDRRLAENTGELFF.

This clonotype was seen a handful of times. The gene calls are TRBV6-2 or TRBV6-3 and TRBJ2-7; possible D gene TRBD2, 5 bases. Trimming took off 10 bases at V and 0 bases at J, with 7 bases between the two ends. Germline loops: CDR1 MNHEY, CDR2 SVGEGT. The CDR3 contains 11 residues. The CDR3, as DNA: TGTGCCACAAGCGGCTCCTACGAGCAGTACTTC. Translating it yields CATSGSYEQYF.

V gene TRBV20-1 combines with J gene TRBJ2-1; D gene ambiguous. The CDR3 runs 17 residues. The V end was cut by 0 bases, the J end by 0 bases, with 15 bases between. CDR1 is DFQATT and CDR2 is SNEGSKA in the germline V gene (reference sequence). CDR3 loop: CSAREPGWPRSYNEQFF. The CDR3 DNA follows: TGCAGTGCTAGAGAACCGGGCTGGCCCCGCTCCTACAATGAGCAGTTCTTC.

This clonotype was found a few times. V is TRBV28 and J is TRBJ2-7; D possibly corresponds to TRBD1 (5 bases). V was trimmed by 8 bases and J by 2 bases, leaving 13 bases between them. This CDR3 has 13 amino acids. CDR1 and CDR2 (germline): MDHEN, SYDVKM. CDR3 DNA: TGTGCCAGCGGGGCTGATTCCACCTACGAGCAGTACTTC. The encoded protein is CASGADSTYEQYF.